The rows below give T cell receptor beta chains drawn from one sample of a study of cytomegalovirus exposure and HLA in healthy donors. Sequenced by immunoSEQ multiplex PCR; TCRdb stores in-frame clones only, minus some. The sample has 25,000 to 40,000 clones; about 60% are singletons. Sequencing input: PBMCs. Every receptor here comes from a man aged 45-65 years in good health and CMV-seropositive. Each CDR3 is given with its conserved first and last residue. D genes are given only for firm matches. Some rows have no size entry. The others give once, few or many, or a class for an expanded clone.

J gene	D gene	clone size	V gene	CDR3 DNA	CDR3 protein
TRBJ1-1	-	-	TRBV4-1	TGCGCCAGCAGCCAAGAGGGAGGGGGGTGGACTGAAGCTTTCTTT	CASSQEGGGWTEAFF
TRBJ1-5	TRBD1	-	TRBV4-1	TGCGCCAGCAGCCCCGGATTCCAGGGGGCGAACCAGCCCCAGCATTTT	CASSPGFQGANQPQHF
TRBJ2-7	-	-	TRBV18	TGTGCCAGCTCACCGGTAACAGGGAGCTCCTACGAGCAGTACTTC	CASSPVTGSSYEQYF
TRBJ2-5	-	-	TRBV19	TGTGCCAGTAGTATCGACCAATTTGGGGGGGAGACCCAGTACTTC	CASSIDQFGGETQYF
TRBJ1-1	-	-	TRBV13	TGTGCCAGCAGCGCGCGGCACACTGAAGCTTTCTTT	CASSARHTEAFF
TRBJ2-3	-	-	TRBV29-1	TGCAGCGCAAGCGGGTTTTCCACAGATACGCAGTATTTT	CSASGFSTDTQYF
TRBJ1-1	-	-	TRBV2	TGTGCCAGCATGAGGGTATCGAACACTGAAGCTTTCTTT	CASMRVSNTEAFF
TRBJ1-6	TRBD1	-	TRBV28	TGTGCCAGCAGTTCCGGGACAGCCTATAATTCACCCCTCCACTTT	CASSSGTAYNSPLHF
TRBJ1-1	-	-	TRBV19	TGTGCCAGTAGTATCTGGGCAGCAGATGAAGCTTTCTTT	CASSIWAADEAFF
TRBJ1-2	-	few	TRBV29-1	TGCAGCGTTCCGGGACAAGGGAACACCTTC	CSVPGQGNTF
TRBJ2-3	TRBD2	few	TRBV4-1	TGCGCCAGCAGCCAAGCTGCACTAGCGGGACCAGATACGCAGTATTTT	CASSQAALAGPDTQYF
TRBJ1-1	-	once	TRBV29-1	TGCAGCGGGATGCGGTTTGTGGGTGAAGCTTTCTTT	CSGMRFVGEAFF
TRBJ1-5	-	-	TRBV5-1	TGCGCCAGCAGCCCGACGACACATCAGCCCCAGCATTTT	CASSPTTHQPQHF
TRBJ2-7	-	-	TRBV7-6	TGTGCCAGCAGCAAGGGGTACGAGCAGTACTTC	CASSKGYEQYF
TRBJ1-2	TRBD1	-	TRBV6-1	TGTGCCAGCAGTGAATCCCCCAGGGGGTATGGCTACACCTTC	CASSESPRGYGYTF
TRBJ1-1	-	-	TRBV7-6	TGTGCCAGCAGCTTGGAACCAGGGATGAACACTGAAGCTTTCTTT	CASSLEPGMNTEAFF
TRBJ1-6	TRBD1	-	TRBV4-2	TGTGCCAGCAGCCAGACTAGGGACAGAAATTCACCCCTCCACTTT	CASSQTRDRNSPLHF
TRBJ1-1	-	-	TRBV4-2	TGTGCCAGCAGCCAGGGGACAAGAAGGGAGAACACTGAAGCTTTCTTT	CASSQGTRRENTEAFF
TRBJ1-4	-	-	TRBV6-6	TGTGCCAGCAGCTTGGCGGATGAAAAACTGTTTTTT	CASSLADEKLFF
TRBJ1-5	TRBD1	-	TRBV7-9	TGTGCCAGCAGCGCCGGTGAGGGGGCTCTACCCCAGCATTTT	CASSAGEGALPQHF
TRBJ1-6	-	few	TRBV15	TGTGCCACCAGCGTAGCTATGCAGGGGAATTCACCCCTCCACTTT	CATSVAMQGNSPLHF
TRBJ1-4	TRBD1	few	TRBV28	TGTGCCAGCAGCCGCCGGGACAGGGTTGAAAAACTGTTTTTT	CASSRRDRVEKLFF
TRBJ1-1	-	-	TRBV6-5	TGTGCCAGCAGTTACCGGACTGAAGCTTTCTTT	CASSYRTEAFF
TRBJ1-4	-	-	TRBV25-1	TGTGCCAGCACCTCTTCATTCGGTCAAAAACTGTTTTTT	CASTSSFGQKLFF
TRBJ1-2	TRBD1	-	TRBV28	TGTGCCAGCAGTTTACCCCGGGACAGCTATGGCTACACCTTC	CASSLPRDSYGYTF
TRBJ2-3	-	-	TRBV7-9	TGTGCCAGCAGCTTCCGAGGCACAGATACGCAGTATTTT	CASSFRGTDTQYF
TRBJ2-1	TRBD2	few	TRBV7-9	TGTGCCAGCAGTCCAACAGGCACTAGCGGGCTTCATGAGCAGTTCTTC	CASSPTGTSGLHEQFF
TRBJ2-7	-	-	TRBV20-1	TGCAGTGCTAGACGAGAATACGAGCAGTACTTC	CSARREYEQYF
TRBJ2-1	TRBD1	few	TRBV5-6	TGTGCCAGCAGCTTGAAGGGACAGGCCTTCAATGAGCAGTTCTTC	CASSLKGQAFNEQFF
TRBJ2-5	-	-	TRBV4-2	TGTGCCAGCAGCCAAGATCTTGGCACAGGGCAAGAGACCCAGTACTTC	CASSQDLGTGQETQYF
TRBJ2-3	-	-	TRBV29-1	TGCAGCGTTGAACCAACTAGCCATACGCAGTATTTT	CSVEPTSHTQYF
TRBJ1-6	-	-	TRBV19	TGTGCCAGTAGTACCTCGAGGGATTCACCCCTCCACTTT	CASSTSRDSPLHF
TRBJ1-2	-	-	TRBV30	TGTGCCTGGACCGTAGGGGGTCTCTACACCTTC	CAWTVGGLYTF
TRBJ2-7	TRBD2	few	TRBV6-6	TGTGCCAGTTTGAGAGCGGGAGAGTCCTACGAGCAGTACTTC	CASLRAGESYEQYF
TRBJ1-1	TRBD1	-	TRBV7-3	TGTGCCAGCAGCTTATCCGGGACAGGGACTGAAGCTTTCTTT	CASSLSGTGTEAFF
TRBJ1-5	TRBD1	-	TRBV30	TGTGCCTGGAGTGTACCGCCCAAGGGGGCAGGTCAGCCCCAGCATTTT	CAWSVPPKGAGQPQHF
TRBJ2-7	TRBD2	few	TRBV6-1	TGTGCCAGCAGTGTTGCGGGGGGGTTTTCCTACGAGCAGTACTTC	CASSVAGGFSYEQYF
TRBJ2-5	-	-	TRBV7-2	TGTGCCAGCAGCTTAGAGCGGAAAGAGACCCAGTACTTC	CASSLERKETQYF
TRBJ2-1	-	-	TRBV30	TGTGCCTGGAGTGTACGGGATACCTCTGAGCAGTTCTTC	CAWSVRDTSEQFF
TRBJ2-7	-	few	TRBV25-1	TGTGCCACCGGACGTGGGAGCTCCTACGAGCAGTACTTC	CATGRGSSYEQYF
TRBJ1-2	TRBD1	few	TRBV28	TGTGCCACCAGAACAATCCGGGACAGCGATGGCTACACCTTC	CATRTIRDSDGYTF